This T cell receptor beta chain originates from a study of Graves' ophthalmopathy and Graves' hyperthyroidism. The diagnostic workup employed clinical symptoms, serum thyroxine, TRAb, thyroid ultrasound and orbital computed tomography. The CDR3 runs to 14 residues. V trimming: 6 bases; J trimming: 5 bases; junction bases outside the gene matches: 2. Per the germline V gene, CDR1 is MDHEN and CDR2 is SYDVKM. Amplified material comprised TCR beta CDR3 regions derived from RNA transcripts. The authors performed first-round RT-PCR with HTBI primers and then a second-round multiplex PCR. One entry per CDR3 protein, called by TCRdb with MiXCR from the multiplex PCR reads. The data hold about 550,000 distinct CDR3 sequences, with under 40% observed a single time. Study-level findings and limits: Detection in blood was also observed for most expanded thyroid clonotypes above 0.001 frequency.

This clonotype was detected many times. Its specificity is unknown. J is TRBJ2-5 and V is TRBV28; TRBD2 agrees at 14 bases. The clonotype comes from an adult man with Graves' hyperthyroidism. Input material: peripheral blood or thyroid tissue (not recorded which). The CDR3 DNA follows: TGTGCCAGCAGGGGACTAGCGGGAGTGGAGACCCAGTACTTC. Translating gives CASRGLAGVETQYF.